The next 27 T cell receptor beta chains were all read from a single sample in a study of beta chain features in type 1 diabetes. Reverse transcribing all isolated RNA meant expressed TCRB transcripts were sequenced. TCRdb keeps only in-frame clones here, not all; method: immunoSEQ multiplex PCR. The table shows 250,000 to 300,000 clones, with approximately 8.1% occurring only once. The sequenced sample consisted of central memory CD4+ T cells from blood. The receptors shown here come from a woman under 30 in good health.

This clone was detected ten times or more. Other nucleotide sequences from this sample produce the same CDR3. The chain joins TRBV6-6 to TRBJ1-2; TRBD1 agrees at 8 bases. Trimming at V came to 6 bases and at J to 5 bases, leaving 5 bases not matched to a gene. CDR1 is MNHNY and CDR2 is SVGAGI in the germline V gene (reference sequence). The CDR3 contains 13 residues. CDR3 residues: CASSPTGDYGYTF. CDR3 nucleotide sequence: TGTGCCAGCAGCCCGACAGGGGATTATGGCTACACCTTC.

This clone was observed a few times. The rearrangement uses TRBV7-2 and TRBJ2-7, with 7 bases fitting TRBD1. Trimming at V came to 5 bases and at J to 3 bases, leaving 10 bases not matched to a gene. This CDR3 is built from 15 residues. Germline V gene data show CDR1 as SGHTA and CDR2 as FQGNSA. CDR3 amino acids: CASSPDLNRGYEQYF. The CDR3 nucleotides are TGTGCCAGCAGCCCGGACCTCAACAGGGGCTACGAGCAGTACTTC.

The CDR3 bases are TGTGCCAGCTCAAAGGACAGGGGGCCCCAAGAGACCCAGTACTTC. Its translation: CASSKDRGPQETQYF. J is TRBJ2-5 and V is TRBV2; 11 bases align to TRBD1. The V segment lost 8 bases and the J segment 1 base; nucleotides outside the gene matches: 6. The CDR3 runs to 15 residues. From germline, CDR1 is SNHLY and CDR2 FYNNEI.

The chain links TRBV7-2 to TRBJ2-4, with D possibly matching TRBD2 (6 bases). Germline V gene sequence: CDR1 SGHTA, CDR2 FQGNSA. The length of the CDR3 is 14 residues. Trimming removed 4 bases from V and 1 base from J, with 8 bases in between. CDR3 loop: CASSSDYAKNIQYF. For the CDR3, the DNA is TGTGCCAGCAGCTCGGACTACGCCAAAAACATTCAGTACTTC. Looking up the rest from reference TRBV7-2 and TRBJ2-4 gives the full variable domain: GAGVSQSPSNKVTEKGKDVELRCDPISGHTALYWYRQSLGQGLEFLIYFQGNSAPDKSGLPSDRFSAERTGGSVSTLTIQRTQQEDSAVYLCASSSDYAKNIQYFGAGTRLSVL.

The gene calls are TRBV27 and TRBJ2-1; D is ambiguous. CDR1 is MNHEY, CDR2 SMNVEV, per germline (reference sequence). The CDR3 sequence is 11 residues long. Deletions cut 5 bases from V and 9 bases from J, with 8 bases between. The CDR3 loop reads CASSRSSEQFF. The DNA for the CDR3 is TGTGCCAGCAGTAGATCCAGTGAGCAGTTCTTC.

This chain links TRBV27 with TRBJ2-3; D gene ambiguous. The CDR3 spans 13 residues. Trimming removed 3 bases at V and 1 base at J, with 5 bases between. Germline CDR1 reads MNHEY; CDR2 reads SMNVEV (reference sequence). The CDR3 DNA sequence: TGTGCCAGCAGTTTCCAGGGCACAGATACGCAGTATTTT. Protein: CASSFQGTDTQYF.

This clone has more than one count but fewer than ten. The chain is built from TRBV4-2 and TRBJ1-5, with D perhaps TRBD1 (5 bases). The V end was cut by 11 bases, the J end by 6 bases, with 17 bases between. The CDR3 runs to 13 residues. CDR1 is LGHNA and CDR2 is YNFKEQ in the germline V gene. The DNA for the CDR3 is TGTGCCGCCGGATTGAACCAGGGTCAGCCCCAGCATTTT. Translation: CAAGLNQGQPQHF.

This chain links TRBV9 with TRBJ2-2; D might be TRBD2 (5 bases). The V gene's germline CDR1 is SGDLS and CDR2 YYNGEE. The CDR3 consists of 15 residues. V was trimmed by 3 bases and J by 3 bases, leaving 12 bases between them. CDR3 in DNA: TGTGCCAGCAGCGCCCCCCTAGCTGACACCGGGGAGCTGTTTTTT. Protein: CASSAPLADTGELFF.

This clone was picked up many times. This sequence joins TRBV13 and TRBJ1-3; possible D gene TRBD1, 5 bases. Trimming removed 1 base at V and 2 bases at J, with 12 bases between. Germline V lookup: CDR1 PRHDT, CDR2 FYEKMQ (reference sequence). The CDR3 length is 16 residues. The CDR3 DNA sequence: TGTGCCAGCAGCTTAGTCCGCGGGGGACCTGGAAACACCATATATTTT. Residues: CASSLVRGGPGNTIYF.

This clone was detected only a few times. J is TRBJ1-2 and V is TRBV18, with D possibly matching TRBD1 (5 bases). V lost 0 bases to trimming and J lost 8 bases, with 16 bases between them. Germline lookup yields CDR1 KGHSH and CDR2 LQKENI. This CDR3 is built from 15 residues. The CDR3 spells CASSPPGRVRGGYTF. The CDR3 DNA sequence: TGTGCCAGCTCACCACCGGGAAGGGTTCGGGGCGGCTACACCTTC.

This clone was seen many times. V usage is TRBV4-3 and J usage is TRBJ2-7; either TRBD1 or TRBD2 may supply D (5 bases each). Germline loops: CDR1 LGHNA, CDR2 YSLEER. Trimming stripped 1 base from V and 3 bases from J, with 13 bases between. The CDR3 has 15 residues. Written as DNA, the CDR3 is TGCGCCAGCAGCCAAGGGCAAACGGGACGCTACGAGCAGTACTTC. The encoded protein is CASSQGQTGRYEQYF.

J is TRBJ2-2 and V is TRBV5-1; D ambiguous. Trimming left V 2 bases short and J 1 base short, with 3 bases between. CDR1 SGHRS and CDR2 YFSETQ come from the germline V gene. The CDR3 is made up of 13 amino acids. In DNA form, the CDR3 reads TGCGCCAGCAGCTTCCAGAACACCGGGGAGCTGTTTTTT. Translated: CASSFQNTGELFF.

This clone was observed once. This probably arose from a read error, given a far larger clone one base away. The V gene is TRBV7-2, the J gene TRBJ1-3, with a weak D call TRBD1 (5 bases). The CDR3 totals 12 residues. V lost 5 bases to trimming and J lost 5 bases, with 7 bases between them. Per germline, CDR1 SGHTA and CDR2 FQGNSA. CDR3 region: CASSRQRNTIYF. CDR3 coding DNA: TGTGCCAGCAGCCGACAGAGAAACACCATATATTTT.

The chain has TRBV7-3 and TRBJ2-2; 8 bases are shared with TRBD1. From germline, CDR1 is SGHTA and CDR2 FQGTGA. The V segment lost 5 bases and the J segment 4 bases; nucleotides outside the gene matches: 9. CDR3 length: 16 amino acids. CDR3 bases: TGTGCCAGCAGCCCCAAACCAGGGGGCGGCACCGGGGAGCTGTTTTTT. Amino acid sequence: CASSPKPGGGTGELFF. Drawing the rest from reference TRBV7-3 and TRBJ2-2, the complete variable domain is GAGVSQTPSNKVTEKGKYVELRCDPISGHTALYWYRQSLGQGPEFLIYFQGTGAADDSGLPNDRFFAVRPEGSVSTLKIQRTERGDSAVYLCASSPKPGGGTGELFFGEGSRLTVL.

This clone was recorded a few times. V usage is TRBV27 and J usage is TRBJ2-5; no firm D call. The CDR3 has 13 residues. The germline V gene has CDR1 MNHEY and CDR2 SMNVEV (reference sequence). Trimming stripped 6 bases from V and 0 bases from J, with 8 bases between. DNA for the CDR3: TGTGCCAGCAGAGTCCTCTACCAAGAGACCCAGTACTTC. This codes for CASRVLYQETQYF.

This clone was picked up a small number of times. J is TRBJ2-6 and V is TRBV18; TRBD2 is a possible D gene (6 bases). V was pared by 0 bases and J by 0 bases, with 12 bases between. Germline V gives CDR1 KGHSH, CDR2 LQKENI. The CDR3 spans 18 residues. The CDR3: CASSPPVGTASGANVLTF. CDR3 nucleotide sequence: TGTGCCAGCTCACCACCTGTGGGGACTGCCTCTGGGGCCAACGTCCTGACTTTC.

This chain joins TRBV5-6 and TRBJ1-2, with 9 bases lining up with TRBD1. The junction had 8 bases not matched to a gene; V was cut back by 0 bases and J by 8 bases. This CDR3 has 15 residues. The germline CDR1 and CDR2 sequences are SGHDT and YYEEEE. The CDR3 spells CASSLEGQGYGGYTF. The CDR3 coding sequence is TGTGCCAGCAGCTTGGAGGGACAGGGATATGGGGGCTACACCTTC.

For the CDR3, the DNA is TGTGCCTGGAGTGTATCTGGGGGCTCTGGAAACACCATATATTTT. Translating it yields CAWSVSGGSGNTIYF. The chain joins TRBV30 to TRBJ1-3, with TRBD1 as a possible D gene (5 bases). CDR1 GTSNPN and CDR2 SVGIG come from the germline V gene (reference sequence). The CDR3 totals 15 residues. The V end lost 0 bases, the J end lost 0 bases, and 9 bases lay between the germline ends.

CDR3 sequence: CASSSGQMADTQYF. CDR3 DNA sequence: TGTGCCAGCAGCTCGGGACAGATGGCAGATACGCAGTATTTT. The V gene is TRBV7-3, the J gene TRBJ2-3; 7 bases are a match to TRBD1. Germline values: CDR1 SGHTA, CDR2 FQGTGA. The CDR3 runs 14 residues. The J segment lost 4 bases and the V segment lost 4 bases, leaving 5 bases of the junction unmatched.

This chain connects TRBV6-1 to TRBJ2-3; D possibly corresponds to TRBD2 (6 bases). The length of the CDR3 is 14 residues. V lost 6 bases to trimming and J lost 4 bases, with 14 bases between them. Germline CDR1 MNHNS, CDR2 SASEGT. CDR3 DNA: TGTGCCAGCAGGCTAAGACTAGAAGCAGATACGCAGTATTTT. Translated, it gives CASRLRLEADTQYF.

The table lists this clone with many counts. This chain joins TRBV18 and TRBJ1-1; D may be TRBD1 (6 bases). V lost 3 bases to trimming and J lost 5 bases, with 10 bases between them. Germline V lookup: CDR1 KGHSH, CDR2 LQKENI. The CDR3 covers 13 residues. The CDR3 reads CASSPQGQTEAFF. The CDR3 DNA reads TGTGCCAGCTCACCTCAGGGACAAACTGAAGCTTTCTTT.

The table lists this clone with a few counts. This chain connects TRBV5-1 to TRBJ1-6, with a weak D call TRBD1 (6 bases). Per the germline V gene, CDR1 is SGHRS and CDR2 is YFSETQ. The CDR3 loop spans 15 amino acids. V gave up 2 bases and J gave up 8 bases, with 14 bases separating them. DNA for the CDR3: TGCGCCAGCAGCTTTCGGGACACAACAGATTCACCCCTCCACTTT. Translation: CASSFRDTTDSPLHF. Using reference TRBV5-1 and TRBJ1-6 for the parts outside the CDR3, the full variable domain is KAGVTQTPRYLIKTRGQQVTLSCSPISGHRSVSWYQQTPGQGLQFLFEYFSETQRNKGNFPGRFSGRQFSNSRSEMNVSTLELGDSALYLCASSFRDTTDSPLHFGNGTRLTVT.

The chain uses TRBV28 and TRBJ1-1; D remains ambiguous. The CDR3 totals 13 residues. Between the trimmed V and J ends, which lost 7 bases and 1 base, there was a span of 10 bases. Germline values: CDR1 MDHEN, CDR2 SYDVKM. Written as DNA, the CDR3 is TGTGCCAGCACCGTGTGGGGGAACACTGAAGCTTTCTTT. This translates into CASTVWGNTEAFF.

The rearrangement links TRBV30 to TRBJ2-7; D not resolved. This CDR3 is 13 amino acids long. V gave up 3 bases and J gave up 6 bases, with 15 bases separating them. Germline values: CDR1 GTSNPN, CDR2 SVGIG (reference sequence). The CDR3 DNA is TGTGCCTGGAGACTGGACGGGTGGACCGAGCAGTACTTC. As protein: CAWRLDGWTEQYF.

In its sample, this clone was seen many times. V and J are TRBV28 and TRBJ2-7; 10 nucleotides agree with TRBD1. From germline, CDR1 is MDHEN and CDR2 SYDVKM. The J segment lost 2 bases and the V segment lost 6 bases, leaving 7 bases of the junction unmatched. This CDR3 has 15 residues. CDR3 bases: TGTGCCAGCAGCCCCGGGACAGGGGTTCCCTACGAGCAGTACGTC. The encoded protein is CASSPGTGVPYEQYV.

This clone occurred a few times. The genes are TRBV7-2 and TRBJ1-1, with 8 bases matching TRBD1. Germline CDR1 and CDR2: SGHTA and FQGNSA. The CDR3 covers 13 residues. The ends lost 5 bases at V and 5 bases at J; junction bases unmatched: 4. CDR3 in DNA: TGTGCCAGCAGCGGACAGGGATGGACTGAAGCTTTCTTT. Translating gives CASSGQGWTEAFF. Full variable domain (remainder filled in from reference TRBV7-2 and TRBJ1-1): GAGVSQSPSNKVTEKGKDVELRCDPISGHTALYWYRQSLGQGLEFLIYFQGNSAPDKSGLPSDRFSAERTGGSVSTLTIQRTQQEDSAVYLCASSGQGWTEAFFGQGTRLTVV.

The chain has TRBV2 and TRBJ2-3, with 9 bases fitting TRBD2. Losses at the gene ends were 7 bases for V and 5 bases for J; bases not matched to a gene: 10. The CDR3 runs 15 residues. The germline V gene has CDR1 SNHLY and CDR2 FYNNEI. CDR3 protein: CASTGGASGVDTQYF. Here the CDR3 DNA reads TGTGCCAGCACAGGAGGGGCTAGCGGGGTAGATACGCAGTATTTT.